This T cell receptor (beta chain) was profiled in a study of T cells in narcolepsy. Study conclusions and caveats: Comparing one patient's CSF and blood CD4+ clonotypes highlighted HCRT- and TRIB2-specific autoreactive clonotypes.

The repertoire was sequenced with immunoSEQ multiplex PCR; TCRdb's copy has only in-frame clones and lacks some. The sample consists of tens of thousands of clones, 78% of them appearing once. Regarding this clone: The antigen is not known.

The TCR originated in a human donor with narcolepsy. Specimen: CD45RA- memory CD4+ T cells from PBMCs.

The CDR3 DNA is TGTGCCAGCAGCGTAGTTTGGGGGGACACTGAAGCTTTCTTT. It translates to CASSVVWGDTEAFF. This rearrangement joins TRBV9 to TRBJ1-1; D might be TRBD1 (5 bases). Trimming cost V 0 bases and J 3 bases, with 9 bases left between them. The CDR3 is made up of 14 amino acids. From germline, CDR1 is SGDLS and CDR2 YYNGEE.